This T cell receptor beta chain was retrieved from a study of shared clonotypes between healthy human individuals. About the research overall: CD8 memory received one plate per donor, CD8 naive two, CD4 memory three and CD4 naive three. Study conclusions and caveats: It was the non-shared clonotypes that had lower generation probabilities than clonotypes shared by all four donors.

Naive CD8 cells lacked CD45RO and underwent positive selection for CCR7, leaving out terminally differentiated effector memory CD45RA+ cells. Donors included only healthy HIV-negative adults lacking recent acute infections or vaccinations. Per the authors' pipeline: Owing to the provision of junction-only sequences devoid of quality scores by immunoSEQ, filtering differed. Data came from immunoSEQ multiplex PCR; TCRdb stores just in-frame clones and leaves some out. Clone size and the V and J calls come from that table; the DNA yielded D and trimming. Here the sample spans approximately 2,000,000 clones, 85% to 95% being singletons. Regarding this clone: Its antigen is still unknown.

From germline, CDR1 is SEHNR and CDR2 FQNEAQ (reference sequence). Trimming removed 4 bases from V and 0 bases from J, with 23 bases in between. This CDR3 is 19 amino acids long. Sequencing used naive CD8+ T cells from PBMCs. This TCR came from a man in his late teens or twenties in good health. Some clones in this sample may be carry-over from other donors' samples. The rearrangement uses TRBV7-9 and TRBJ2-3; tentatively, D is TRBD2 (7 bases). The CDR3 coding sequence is TGTGCCAGCAGCTCCCGGAGGGGGGCGGGAGCGTCGAGCACAGATACGCAGTATTTT. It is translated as CASSSRRGAGASSTDTQYF.